The clone carrying this T cell receptor beta chain was seen more than once but under ten times. These data originate in a study of T-cell memory formation after mild COVID-19. Germline-derived CDR1 and CDR2 are MDHEN and SYDVKM. Trimming at V came to 6 bases and at J to 9 bases, leaving 10 bases not matched to a gene. The CDR3 contains 13 residues. One entry per CDR3 protein results from TCRdb running MiXCR on the 5' RACE reads. The sample lists about 360,000 distinct CDR3 sequences, around an eighth occurring once. Sequenced: PBMCs or a T cell subset sorted from them (not recorded which). The sequence derives from a man between 18 and 29 years old who had mild COVID-19 (a few samples of this study predate the infection). Cell type and time point are not known. The gene calls are TRBV28 and TRBJ1-2, with TRBD1 matching 7 bases. In nucleotides, the CDR3 is TGTGCCAGCAGCCGGACAGGATTCTGGAGCTACACCTTC. The encoded protein is CASSRTGFWSYTF.